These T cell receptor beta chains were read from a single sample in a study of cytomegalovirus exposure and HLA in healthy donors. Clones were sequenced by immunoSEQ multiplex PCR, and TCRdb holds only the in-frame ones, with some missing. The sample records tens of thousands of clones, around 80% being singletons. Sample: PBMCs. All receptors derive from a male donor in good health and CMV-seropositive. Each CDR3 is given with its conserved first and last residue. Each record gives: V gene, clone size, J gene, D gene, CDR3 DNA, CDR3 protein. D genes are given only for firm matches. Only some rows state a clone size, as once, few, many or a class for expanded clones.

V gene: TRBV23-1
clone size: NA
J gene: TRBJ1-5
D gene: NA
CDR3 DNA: TGCGCCAGCAGTCATCGGGGACACGCATTCCATAGCAATCAGCCCCAGCATTTT
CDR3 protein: CASSHRGHAFHSNQPQHF

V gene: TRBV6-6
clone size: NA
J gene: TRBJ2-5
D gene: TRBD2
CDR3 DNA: TGTGCCAGCAGTTACTCGGGACTAGCGAGGGGAGAGACCCAGTACTTC
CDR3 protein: CASSYSGLARGETQYF

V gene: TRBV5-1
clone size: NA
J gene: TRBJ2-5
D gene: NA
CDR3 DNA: TGCGCCAGCAGCTTGGCGGGTGGGGAGACCCAGTACTTC
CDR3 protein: CASSLAGGETQYF

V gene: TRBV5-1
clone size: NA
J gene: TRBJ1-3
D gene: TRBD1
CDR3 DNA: TGCGCCAGCAGCCTGACAGGGACTGGAAACACCATATATTTT
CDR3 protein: CASSLTGTGNTIYF

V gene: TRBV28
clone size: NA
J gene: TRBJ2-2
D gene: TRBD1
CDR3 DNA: TGTGCCAGCAGATCGGACAGGGTCACCGGGGAGCTGTTTTTT
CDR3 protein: CASRSDRVTGELFF

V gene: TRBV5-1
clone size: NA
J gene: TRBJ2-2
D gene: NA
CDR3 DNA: TGCGCCAGCAGCTTGGGACAGGACACCGGGGAGCTGTTTTTT
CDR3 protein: CASSLGQDTGELFF

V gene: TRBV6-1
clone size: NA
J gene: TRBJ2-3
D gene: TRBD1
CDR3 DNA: TGTGCCAGCAGGGGACAGGGGACAGATACGCAGTATTTT
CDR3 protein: CASRGQGTDTQYF

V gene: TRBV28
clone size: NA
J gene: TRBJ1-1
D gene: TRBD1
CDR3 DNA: TGTGCCAGCAGTTTAAACACCCGGGACAGGGGGCGTGACACTGAAGCTTTCTTT
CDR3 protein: CASSLNTRDRGRDTEAFF

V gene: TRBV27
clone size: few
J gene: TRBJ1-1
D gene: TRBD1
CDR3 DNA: TGTGCCAGCAGAGGACAGGCCTACTGGAATACTGAAGCTTTCTTT
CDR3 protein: CASRGQAYWNTEAFF

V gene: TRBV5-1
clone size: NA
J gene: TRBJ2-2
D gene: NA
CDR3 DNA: TGCGCCAGCAGCTTAGAGTCCACCGGGGAGCTGTTTTTT
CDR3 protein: CASSLESTGELFF

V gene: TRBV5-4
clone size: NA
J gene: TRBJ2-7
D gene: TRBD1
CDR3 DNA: TGTGCCAGCAGCCCCGGCGGACAGGGAGGTCCCTACGAGCAGTACTTC
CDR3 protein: CASSPGGQGGPYEQYF

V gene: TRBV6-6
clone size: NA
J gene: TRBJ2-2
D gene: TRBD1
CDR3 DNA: TGTGCCAGCAGGGACAGGGGCACCGGGGAGCTGTTTTTT
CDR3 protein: CASRDRGTGELFF

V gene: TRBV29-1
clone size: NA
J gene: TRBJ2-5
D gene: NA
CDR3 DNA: TGCAGCGTTGACTTAGGCCGGGGGGAGACCCAGTACTTC
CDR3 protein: CSVDLGRGETQYF

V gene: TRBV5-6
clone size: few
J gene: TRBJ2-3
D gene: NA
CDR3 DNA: TGTGCCAGCAGCTCGGGGCCACAGGGTGAGAGGACAGATACGCAGTATTTT
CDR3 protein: CASSSGPQGERTDTQYF

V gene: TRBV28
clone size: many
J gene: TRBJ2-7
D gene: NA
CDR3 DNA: TGTGCCAGCAGTGGTTCTTACTCGGAGGAGCAGTACTTC
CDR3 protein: CASSGSYSEEQYF

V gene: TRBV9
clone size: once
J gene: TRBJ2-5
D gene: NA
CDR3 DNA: TGTGCCAGCAGCGTAGAAGGGGGTCGGAAAGAGACCCAGTACTTC
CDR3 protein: CASSVEGGRKETQYF

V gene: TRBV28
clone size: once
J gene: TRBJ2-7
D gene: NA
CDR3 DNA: TGTGCCAGCAACAAACAGGGAGCGTCCTACGAGCAGTACTTC
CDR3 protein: CASNKQGASYEQYF

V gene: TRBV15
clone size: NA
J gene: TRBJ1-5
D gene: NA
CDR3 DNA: TGTGCCACCAGCACAAGAGGGCAGTTTAGGCCCCAGCATTTT
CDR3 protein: CATSTRGQFRPQHF

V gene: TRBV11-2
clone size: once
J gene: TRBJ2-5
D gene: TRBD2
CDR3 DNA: TGTGCCAGCAGCTTAATCGGGAGGCTAGAGACCCAGTACTTC
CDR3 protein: CASSLIGRLETQYF

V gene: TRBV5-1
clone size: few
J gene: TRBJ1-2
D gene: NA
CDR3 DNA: TGCGCCAGCAGCTTGAGTGGAGGGGATGGCTACACCTTC
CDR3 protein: CASSLSGGDGYTF

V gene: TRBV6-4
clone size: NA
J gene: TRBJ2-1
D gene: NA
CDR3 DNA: TGTGCCAGCAGTGAATCGCGATTTAGCTCCTACAATGAGCAGTTCTTC
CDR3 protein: CASSESRFSSYNEQFF

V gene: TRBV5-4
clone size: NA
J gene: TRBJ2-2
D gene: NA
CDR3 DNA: TGTGCCAGCAGCCCCGAGCGCGCGAACACCGGGGAGCTGTTTTTT
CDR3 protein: CASSPERANTGELFF

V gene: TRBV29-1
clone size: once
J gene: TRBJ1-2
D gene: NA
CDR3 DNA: TGCAGCGGTTTTACGGGGGGGAGCTATGGCTACACCTTC
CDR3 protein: CSGFTGGSYGYTF

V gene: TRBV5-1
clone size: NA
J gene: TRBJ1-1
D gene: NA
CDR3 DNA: TGCGCCAGCAGCGTAAGGGGGAACACTGAAGCTTTCTTT
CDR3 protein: CASSVRGNTEAFF

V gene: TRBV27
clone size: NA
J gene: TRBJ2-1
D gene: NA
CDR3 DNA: TGTGCCAGCAGTTTAGTAGCACGCCCGTACAATGAGCAGTTCTTC
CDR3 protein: CASSLVARPYNEQFF

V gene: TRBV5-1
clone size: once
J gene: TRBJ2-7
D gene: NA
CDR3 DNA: TGCGCCAGCAGTGGGAGGGACACTGGCGAGCAGTACTTC
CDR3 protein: CASSGRDTGEQYF

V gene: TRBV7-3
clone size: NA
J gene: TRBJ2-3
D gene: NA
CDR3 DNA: TGTGCCAGCAGCCCCGGCCGGGTTGATACGCAGTATTTT
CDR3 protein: CASSPGRVDTQYF

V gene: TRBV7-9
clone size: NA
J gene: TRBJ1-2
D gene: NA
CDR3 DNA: TGTGCCAGCAGTCCGACGGCGACAGCTAACTATGGCTACACCTTC
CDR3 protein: CASSPTATANYGYTF

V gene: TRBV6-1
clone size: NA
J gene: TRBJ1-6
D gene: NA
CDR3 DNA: TGTGCCAGCAGCGACAGTCCCAATTCACCCCTCCACTTT
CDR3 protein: CASSDSPNSPLHF